This T cell receptor (beta chain) comes out of a study of long-term antiretroviral therapy in people with HIV. Version v3.0 of the immunoSEQ assay ran at survey level. Clones were sequenced by immunoSEQ multiplex PCR, and TCRdb holds only the in-frame ones, with some missing. The table includes around 23,000 clones, under 90% detected once. The V end lost 6 bases, the J end lost 5 bases, and 9 bases lay between the germline ends. Per germline, CDR1 SGHRS and CDR2 YFSETQ. The CDR3 is 12 amino acids. Study-wide results and caveats: HIV repertoires covered narrower CDR3 length ranges than controls did. Upon ART, diversity increased but remained lower than transplant donor controls.

In its sample, this clone was seen once. Antigen: not known. This sample comprised unsorted PBMCs, obtained at the start of antiretroviral therapy, before treatment. V gene TRBV5-1 combines with J gene TRBJ2-1; D unclear. The clonotype comes from a woman under 30 with HIV. CDR3 protein: CASNLADNEQFF. The CDR3 nucleotides read TGCGCCAGCAACCTGGCGGACAATGAGCAGTTCTTC.